This T cell receptor beta chain came from a study of CD8 T cells in Susac syndrome. The authors carried out high-throughput sequencing of TCR beta. They applied it to CD8+ and CD4+ T cells obtained from blood. While CD8+ and CD4+ T cells were isolated negatively, TEMRA cells were enriched by FACS. Random-hexamer reverse transcription was applied to 0.5 to 1 ug RNA. Across 54 Vbeta and 13 Jbeta, immunoSEQ multiplex PCR amplified TCR beta CDR3. TCRdb passed the immunoSEQ multiplex PCR reads through MiXCR, listing each CDR3 protein once. The sample consists of approximately 160,000 distinct CDR3 sequences, about 90% of them appearing once. Study-wide points: As the study acknowledged, the number of individuals in its TCR sequencing and HLA analysis was relatively small.

CDR1 and CDR2 from the germline V gene are SQVTM and ANQGSEA. The V gene lost 2 bases and the J gene lost 2 bases, with 10 bases spanning the gap. This CDR3 has 14 amino acids. Concerning this clonotype: What it recognizes is unknown.

This clonotype was sampled from a human donor in good health. This sequence joins TRBV29-1 and TRBJ2-1; D gene uncertain. Specimen: CD4+ T cells from PBMCs. The CDR3 is CSVEREAPYNEQFF. In nucleotides, the CDR3 is TGCAGCGTTGAACGAGAGGCTCCCTACAATGAGCAGTTCTTC.